This is a list of T cell receptor beta chains from one sample in a study of CD8 T cells in Susac syndrome. TCRdb re-called the immunoSEQ multiplex PCR reads through MiXCR, storing one row per CDR3 protein. This sample has some 120,000 distinct CDR3 sequences, with around 94% found just once. Sequencing used CD4+ T cells from PBMCs. All receptors come from a human donor with multiple sclerosis. Each CDR3 is given with its conserved first and last residue. A D gene is named only where the DNA matches it firmly. Clone size, where shown, is once, few, many, or a class for clones that have expanded.

D gene	V gene	J gene	clone size	CDR3 protein	CDR3 DNA
.	TRBV24-1	TRBJ2-5	.	CATSDSHQETQYF	TGTGCCACCAGTGATTCACATCAAGAGACCCAGTACTTC
TRBD1	TRBV6-1	TRBJ2-2	.	CASSGSSRQGPTGELFF	TGTGCCAGCAGTGGATCAAGCCGACAGGGCCCCACCGGGGAGCTGTTTTTT
TRBD1	TRBV7-9	TRBJ2-7	few	CASSFGTGGMNEQYF	TGTGCCAGCAGCTTCGGGACAGGGGGGATGAACGAGCAGTACTTC
.	TRBV4-3	TRBJ2-4	.	CATRGRGTGAKNIQYF	TGCGCCACCAGGGGCCGGGGGACGGGAGCCAAAAACATTCAGTACTTC
.	TRBV5-4	TRBJ2-3	.	CASSWSEATTDTQYF	TGTGCCAGCAGCTGGTCGGAGGCGACGACAGATACGCAGTATTTT
.	TRBV6-2/TRBV6-3	TRBJ1-5	.	CASSYMGAPDQPQHF	TGTGCCAGCAGTTACATGGGGGCACCTGATCAGCCCCAGCATTTT
.	TRBV30	TRBJ2-1	.	CAWSDPGAGINEQFF	TGTGCCTGGAGTGATCCCGGGGCGGGGATTAATGAGCAGTTCTTC
TRBD1	TRBV10-3	TRBJ2-5	.	CAISESGTGVETQYF	TGTGCCATCAGTGAGTCCGGGACAGGGGTGGAGACCCAGTACTTC
.	TRBV6-2/TRBV6-3	TRBJ2-5	.	CASSYEVRQETQYF	TGTGCCAGCAGTTACGAAGTGAGACAAGAGACCCAGTACTTC
.	TRBV18	TRBJ1-1	.	CASSPGAANTEAFF	TGTGCCAGCTCACCAGGGGCAGCGAACACTGAAGCTTTCTTT
.	TRBV27	TRBJ2-6	.	CASSFGYSGANVLTF	TGTGCCAGCAGTTTCGGTTACTCTGGGGCCAACGTCCTGACTTTC
.	TRBV5-1	TRBJ2-1	.	CASSLSRPSYNEQFF	TGCGCCAGCAGCTTGTCCAGGCCCTCCTACAATGAGCAGTTCTTC
TRBD1	TRBV6-5	TRBJ1-1	.	CASSYQGANFDAAFF	TGTGCCAGCAGTTATCAGGGGGCGAACTTCGATGCGGCTTTCTTT
.	TRBV30	TRBJ2-1	.	CAWSDDPRGSDEQFF	TGTGCCTGGAGCGATGACCCAAGAGGAAGTGATGAGCAGTTCTTC
.	TRBV10-1	TRBJ2-4	.	CASSERSDGNIQYF	TGCGCCAGCAGTGAAAGGAGTGACGGCAACATTCAGTACTTC
.	TRBV9	TRBJ2-3	.	CASSVGGLASTDTQYF	TGTGCCAGCAGCGTAGGGGGGCTAGCTAGCACAGATACGCAGTATTTT
.	TRBV7-6	TRBJ2-6	.	CASSSPDSGAILTF	TGTGCCAGCAGCTCCCCAGACTCTGGGGCCATCCTGACTTTC
TRBD2	TRBV4-1	TRBJ2-1	.	CASSQDQWTSGRNEQFF	TGCGCCAGCAGCCAAGATCAGTGGACTAGCGGGAGGAATGAGCAGTTCTTC
.	TRBV5-1	TRBJ1-1	.	CASSFGGDEAFF	TGCGCCAGCAGCTTCGGCGGGGATGAAGCTTTCTTT
.	TRBV5-1	TRBJ2-3	.	CASSLARSTDTQYF	TGCGCCAGCAGTTTGGCGCGGAGCACAGATACGCAGTATTTT